The rows below give T cell receptor beta chains drawn from one sample of a study of blood T cells in healthy people across ages. MiXCR was run by TCRdb on the 5' RACE reads, yielding one entry per CDR3 protein. The repertoire has 700,000 to 800,000 distinct CDR3 sequences, 40% to 45% of them found once; the top ten carry 20% to 25%. Sequenced: blood. These receptors all stem from a woman aged 55-70 years in good health. CDR3s leave out the opening cysteine and the closing phenylalanine or tryptophan. A D gene is named only where the DNA matches it firmly.

V	D	J	CDR3
TRBV14	-	TRBJ2-1	ASSQEASGDEQF
TRBV28	-	TRBJ2-3	ASSPTWQASTDTQY
TRBV12-3/TRBV12-4	TRBD1	TRBJ2-7	ASSLTGMGAYEQY
TRBV4-1	-	TRBJ2-5	ASSPTPDQETQY
TRBV6-6	-	TRBJ2-4	ASSDVTGNIQY
TRBV20-1	-	TRBJ2-5	SAREGNQGVQETQY
TRBV3-1	-	TRBJ2-7	ASSQVRATSSEQY
TRBV12-3/TRBV12-4	-	TRBJ2-2	ASSLTRGPGELF
TRBV3-1	-	TRBJ2-1	ASSPLVGAPSDEQF
TRBV30	-	TRBJ1-2	AWLGPLGYGYT
TRBV12-3/TRBV12-4	TRBD2	TRBJ2-1	ASINLAGGYNEQF
TRBV3-1	TRBD1	TRBJ2-3	ASSQGGGLWSDTQY
TRBV6-2/TRBV6-3	TRBD1	TRBJ2-7	ASIPGQVPNEQY
TRBV7-2	TRBD1	TRBJ1-2	ASSLGDRGLGYGYT
TRBV10-3	-	TRBJ2-3	AISERPSTDTQY
TRBV19	TRBD1	TRBJ2-7	ASSEGGTTQY
TRBV6-5	TRBD1	TRBJ2-1	ASSSGTADDEQF
TRBV6-2/TRBV6-3	-	TRBJ2-5	ASSTAPSSVGETQY
TRBV2	-	TRBJ1-5	ASSEGGTFGNQPQH
TRBV7-3	-	TRBJ2-7	ASSLGADSYEQY
TRBV28	TRBD2	TRBJ2-7	ASSPIRQAGAYEQY
TRBV30	-	TRBJ1-6	AWKILGPHSPLH
TRBV4-1	-	TRBJ2-1	ASSQDEGQGKASYNGQF
TRBV4-2	TRBD1	TRBJ1-2	ASSQATGTGDYT
TRBV28	TRBD1	TRBJ2-4	ASRPDRAGEQY
TRBV5-1	-	TRBJ1-1	ASSPGQPNTEAF
TRBV13	-	TRBJ2-3	ASSLAVQPPGLAADTQY
TRBV29-1	TRBD2	TRBJ2-3	SVRGGAGGLDTQY
TRBV29-1	-	TRBJ2-5	SIGGGREQY
TRBV20-1	-	TRBJ2-1	SATAGYGEQF
TRBV5-6	-	TRBJ1-3	ASSRRSSGNTIY
TRBV7-2	TRBD2	TRBJ2-5	ASSLRAGEETQY
TRBV15	TRBD2	TRBJ2-1	ATINSGGHPNEQF
TRBV7-2	TRBD2	TRBJ2-1	ASSRGGLAGSYEQF
TRBV30	TRBD1	-	AWSPGQGTEQY
TRBV11-2	-	TRBJ2-1	ASSLQESSYNEQF
TRBV6-4	-	TRBJ2-1	ASSPMPGYEQF
TRBV29-1	-	TRBJ2-4	SISSLGKQY
TRBV7-9	-	TRBJ2-3	ASSLQPGLGPGTDTQY
TRBV6-1	-	TRBJ1-1	ASGELLRNTEAF
TRBV14	-	TRBJ1-1	ASSPPPGSTEAF
TRBV10-3	TRBD1	TRBJ2-7	AISSTGTGAYEQY
TRBV6-5	-	TRBJ1-6	ASMNSYNSPLH
TRBV11-2	-	TRBJ2-3	ASSLFPQGRSPSSRTDTQY
TRBV20-1	TRBD2	TRBJ2-1	SAPAQSASGYNEQF
TRBV20-1	-	TRBJ1-5	SARGSVNQPQH
TRBV14	-	TRBJ1-2	ASSQVGRHSGGYT
TRBV27	-	TRBJ2-7	ASSSEDRPYEQY
TRBV25-1	-	TRBJ1-6	ASSEYEYSPLH
TRBV20-1	-	TRBJ2-5	SARVFEGRAQETQY
TRBV18	-	TRBJ2-5	ASSPPSLPETQY
TRBV29-1	TRBD1	-	SVPPWTGGLLQETQY
TRBV27	-	TRBJ2-2	ASRRKPIGGLF
TRBV7-8	TRBD2	-	ASSQGLASVTQY
TRBV20-1	TRBD2	-	SAGDLAGASYEQF
TRBV30	-	TRBJ2-1	AWSVGGGTYNEQF
TRBV6-2/TRBV6-3	TRBD2	TRBJ2-7	ASSYLVAGGPSSYEQY
TRBV3-1	TRBD1	-	ASSQDDRGLEQY